A selection of T cell receptor beta chains follows, all from one sample in a study of immune characterization of retroperitoneal liposarcoma. TCRdb used MiXCR to reprocess the PCR reads, holding one entry per CDR3 protein. The profile shows a few thousand distinct CDR3 sequences, 25% to 30% of them singletons. Sequenced material: tumor tissue. Every receptor here comes from a female donor with retroperitoneal liposarcoma. CDR3s include the opening cysteine and the closing phenylalanine or tryptophan. D genes are given only for firm matches. The listing skips clone size in some rows; elsewhere it reads once, few, many or a size class.

DNA | CDR3 | V | D | size | J
TGCAGTGCTAGGGCCACAGGGGGCAGGGAGACCCAGTACTTC | CSARATGGRETQYF | TRBV20-1 | TRBD1 | . | TRBJ2-5
TGTGCCAGCAGGGCTGCGGATATATTGGAGACCCAGTACTTC | CASRAADILETQYF | TRBV7-2 | . | . | TRBJ2-5
TGTGCCAGCAGCTTAGCCGGGGCTAGCGGCAATGAGCAGTACTTC | CASSLAGASGNEQYF | TRBV5-6 | TRBD2 | few | TRBJ2-5
TGTGCCAGCAGCTTATTGCCTAGCGGCCCCTACGAGCAGTACTTC | CASSLLPSGPYEQYF | TRBV7-2 | TRBD2 | . | TRBJ2-7
TGTGCCAGCAGCTTAGAAACTAACGAGCAGTACTTC | CASSLETNEQYF | TRBV7-6 | . | . | TRBJ2-7
TGTGCCACCAGCAGCGCCCCCCCACCCTACGAGCAGTACTTC | CATSSAPPPYEQYF | TRBV15 | . | medium-sized | TRBJ2-7
TGTGCCAGCAGTTACGACTCGGTTGGGGCCACAGATACGCAGTATTTT | CASSYDSVGATDTQYF | TRBV6-5 | . | . | TRBJ2-3
TGTGCCAGCAGCCAAGTTGAAGATGAGCAGTTCTTC | CASSQVEDEQFF | TRBV3-1 | . | . | TRBJ2-1
TGTGCCAGCAGTGGACTAGCGGGAGCCTACAATGAGCAGTTCTTC | CASSGLAGAYNEQFF | TRBV6-1 | TRBD2 | few | TRBJ2-1
TGTGCCAGCAGCCCGGGACAGGGAGTCTACAATGAGCAGTTCTTC | CASSPGQGVYNEQFF | TRBV6-1 | TRBD1 | medium-sized | TRBJ2-1
TGTGCCAGCAGTGGGTCCAAGCGGGTAGAACCCTACGAGCAGTACTTC | CASSGSKRVEPYEQYF | TRBV6-6 | . | . | TRBJ2-7
TGCGCCAGCAGCCAATCGGGACGGGAGGCAGATACGCAGTATTTT | CASSQSGREADTQYF | TRBV4-1 | TRBD2 | many | TRBJ2-3
TGCGCCAGCAGCCCCCTGGGCGGGAGTAAATATGAGCAGTTCTTC | CASSPLGGSKYEQFF | TRBV4-1 | TRBD2 | medium-sized | TRBJ2-1
TGTGCCAGCAGTCCCTCGTCAACCTACAATGAGCAGTTCTTC | CASSPSSTYNEQFF | TRBV6-6 | . | large | TRBJ2-1
TGTGCCAGCAGCTTAGGATTCGGCAGGGGGCACGAGCAGTACTTC | CASSLGFGRGHEQYF | TRBV11-3 | TRBD1 | large | TRBJ2-7
TGTGCCAGCAGCTGGGGTATCCGAGAGACCCAGTTCTTC | CASSWGIRETQFF | TRBV6-1 | . | . | TRBJ2-1
TGTGCCAGCAGCCGGAAAACCGGGACAGGGATCCACGAGCAGTTCTTC | CASSRKTGTGIHEQFF | TRBV6-1 | TRBD1 | large | TRBJ2-1
TGTGCCAGCATCGGGACAGTCTCCTACGAGCAGTACTTC | CASIGTVSYEQYF | TRBV27 | TRBD1 | large | TRBJ2-7
TGTGCCAGCAAGCCGGGGACTGAGGGGGATACGCAGTATTTT | CASKPGTEGDTQYF | TRBV6-1 | . | once | TRBJ2-3
TGTGCCAGCAGCTTAGGGACTAACAATGAGCAGTTCTTC | CASSLGTNNEQFF | TRBV7-8 | . | . | TRBJ2-1
TGTGCCAGCAGCGAAGGAGGGGACTATCAGCAGTTCTTC | CASSEGGDYQQFF | TRBV7-2 | TRBD2 | medium-sized | TRBJ2-1
TGTGCCAGCCAGCAGTTTACCTACGAGCAGTACTTC | CASQQFTYEQYF | TRBV6-1 | . | medium-sized | TRBJ2-7
TGTGCCAGCAGCTCCGGGACCCAGCGCGCCACAGATACGCAGTATTTT | CASSSGTQRATDTQYF | TRBV7-3 | . | . | TRBJ2-3
TGTGCCAGCAGCCCGAACGGGGGCAATTACTACAATGAGCAGTACTTC | CASSPNGGNYYNEQYF | TRBV7-4 | . | medium-sized | TRBJ2-5
TGTGCCAGCAGTTACTCCCGCAGGCAAGAGACCCAGTACTTC | CASSYSRRQETQYF | TRBV6-6 | . | few | TRBJ2-5
TGTGCCAGCAGTTATGAGTACAGAAGCTCCTACGAGCAGTACTTC | CASSYEYRSSYEQYF | TRBV6-1 | . | medium-sized | TRBJ2-7
TGTGCCAGCAGCTGGGGTATCCGAGAGACCCAGTACTTC | CASSWGIRETQYF | TRBV6-1 | . | few | TRBJ2-5
TGTGCCAGCAGTTCCCCAGAGACCCAGTTCTTC | CASSSPETQFF | TRBV6-9 | . | . | TRBJ2-1
TGCAGTGCTAGCCGGGGGCGAGGGATCACTGAAGCTTTCTTT | CSASRGRGITEAFF | TRBV20-1 | . | . | TRBJ1-1
TGTGCCAGCAGGCGACAGGGGACGGCTGGCTATGGCTACACCTTC | CASRRQGTAGYGYTF | TRBV6-1 | TRBD1 | . | TRBJ1-2
TGTGCCAGCAGGGGGAGGGACGTAGTGCGGTTGACAGATACGCAGTATTTT | CASRGRDVVRLTDTQYF | TRBV6-6 | TRBD2 | . | TRBJ2-3
TGTGCCAGCAGTTACTCTCGGGAGGGCCAGGATGAGCAGTACTTC | CASSYSREGQDEQYF | TRBV6-6 | TRBD2 | medium-sized | TRBJ2-5
TGTGCCAGCAGCTCCGCAAACGGACTAGCGGGAGGCTACGAGCAGTACTTC | CASSSANGLAGGYEQYF | TRBV11-3 | TRBD2 | medium-sized | TRBJ2-7
TGTGCCAGCAGTCGGACGGTTTACGAGCAGTACTTC | CASSRTVYEQYF | TRBV7-2 | . | medium-sized | TRBJ2-7
TGTGCCAGCAGTAGACTAGTCCACACAGATACGCAGTATTTT | CASSRLVHTDTQYF | TRBV6-1 | . | . | TRBJ2-3
TGTGCCAGCAGTTTAGGAGTAGAGGGAACAGATACGCAGTATTTT | CASSLGVEGTDTQYF | TRBV27 | . | medium-sized | TRBJ2-3
TGTGCCAGCAGCCCACTAGCGGGGATTATGCGAGATGAGCAGTACTTC | CASSPLAGIMRDEQYF | TRBV12-3/TRBV12-4 | TRBD2 | . | TRBJ2-5
TGTGCCAGCAGCCCCACGAACACGGAGGAGCAGGGAGAGACCCAGTACTTC | CASSPTNTEEQGETQYF | TRBV7-8 | . | many | TRBJ2-5
TGTGCCAGCACCCCGACTAGCGTATCCTACAATGAGCAGTTCTTC | CASTPTSVSYNEQFF | TRBV6-1 | TRBD2 | medium-sized | TRBJ2-1
TGTGCCAGCAGCCTTCAGGGGAAAAGCACAGATACGCAGTATTTT | CASSLQGKSTDTQYF | TRBV11-3 | . | . | TRBJ2-3
TGCGCCAGCAGTGAGTCAAGGCAGAACACTGAAGCTTTCTTT | CASSESRQNTEAFF | TRBV10-2 | . | . | TRBJ1-1
TGTGCCAGCAGTGAAGCTCGGGGGTGGGCCGAAGCTTTCTTT | CASSEARGWAEAFF | TRBV6-1 | . | few | TRBJ1-1
TGTGCCAGCAGCTTACCGGAGCCCGGGGAGCTGTTTTTT | CASSLPEPGELFF | TRBV7-6 | . | many | TRBJ2-2
TGTGCCAGCAGTACCTACCTAGCGGGAGGTCCCCCCAGGACCCAGTACTTC | CASSTYLAGGPPRTQYF | TRBV6-1 | TRBD2 | medium-sized | TRBJ2-5
TGCGCCAGCAGCTCGGGTTTTAGCACAGATACGCAGTATTTT | CASSSGFSTDTQYF | TRBV5-1 | . | . | TRBJ2-3
TGTGCCAGCACCCAAACTGGACTAGCGGGGAAAAGTTACGAGCAGTTCTTC | CASTQTGLAGKSYEQFF | TRBV27 | TRBD2 | few | TRBJ2-1
TGTGCCAGCAGTCTAAGGACTAGCGGGGGGAAGAATGAGCAGTTCTTC | CASSLRTSGGKNEQFF | TRBV27 | TRBD2 | . | TRBJ2-1
TGTGCCAGCAGTGAGCAGGGCGAGAATGAAAAACTGTTTTTT | CASSEQGENEKLFF | TRBV6-1 | . | . | TRBJ1-4
TGTGCCAGCAGCTTAGTGGGCGGGGGCTCCTACGAGCAGTACTTC | CASSLVGGGSYEQYF | TRBV11-2 | TRBD2 | . | TRBJ2-7
TGTGCCAGCAGAAAGGGGGGGCGTATCTCGGAGACCCAGTACTTC | CASRKGGRISETQYF | TRBV6-1 | . | . | TRBJ2-5
TGTGCCAGCAAGAAGGGACTAGCGGAGAACTACGAGCAGTACTTC | CASKKGLAENYEQYF | TRBV6-1 | TRBD2 | few | TRBJ2-7
TGTGCCAGCACCCTAGGATACAATGAGCAGTTCTTC | CASTLGYNEQFF | TRBV7-2 | . | once | TRBJ2-1
TGTGCCAGCAGTTACTCAGGGGGTCCCAACTACGAGCAGTTCTTC | CASSYSGGPNYEQFF | TRBV27 | TRBD1 | . | TRBJ2-1
TGTGCCAGCAGCAGGGGGAAAACAGGGGACCACGACACAGATACGCAGTATTTT | CASSRGKTGDHDTDTQYF | TRBV11-3 | TRBD1 | . | TRBJ2-3
TGTGCCAGCATGTCGGGTACGGGAGGCAGGGACGCAGATACGCAGTATTTT | CASMSGTGGRDADTQYF | TRBV27 | TRBD2 | large | TRBJ2-3
TGTGCCAGCAGTGACCGCGGACAGGGGGTGGGACCCGCTTTGGAGACCCAGTACTTC | CASSDRGQGVGPALETQYF | TRBV25-1 | TRBD1 | . | TRBJ2-5
TGTGCCAGCAGCTTATGGCGCGCACGTCGCCAAGAGACCCAGTACTTC | CASSLWRARRQETQYF | TRBV7-6 | . | few | TRBJ2-5
TGTGCCAGCAGTGAAGGGGGAGGGGGTAAGGATACGCAGTATTTT | CASSEGGGGKDTQYF | TRBV6-1 | . | . | TRBJ2-3
TGTGCCGGCCGACTAGCGGGAAGGAATGAGCAGTTCTTC | CAGRLAGRNEQFF | TRBV6-1 | TRBD2 | few | TRBJ2-1
TGTGCCAGCAGTACTCGAGCGGGACAGGGTGTCTACGAGCAGTACTTC | CASSTRAGQGVYEQYF | TRBV6-6 | TRBD1 | medium-sized | TRBJ2-7